The source of this T cell receptor (beta chain) is a study of cytomegalovirus exposure and HLA in healthy donors. Study-level findings and limits: In a later analysis, the majority of CMV-associated beta chains seemingly showed HLA restriction. A later analysis linked a missense DCLRE1C variant to TCR beta V- and J-gene trimming. A list of 150 to 200 TCR beta chains associated with cytomegalovirus was given.

As concerns this clone: Its antigen is still unknown.

Germline lookup yields CDR1 MGHRA and CDR2 YSYEKL. V dropped 2 bases and J dropped 0 bases, with 8 bases sitting between them. The CDR3 consists of 15 residues. 13 Jbeta primers and 60 Vbeta primers were used for the PCR. TCRdb keeps only in-frame clones here, not all; method: immunoSEQ multiplex PCR. This sample has about 130,000 clones; approximately 75% occur once, and the top ten carry 0.9% to 1.2%. The receptor was isolated from a male donor in good health and CMV-seronegative. The sequenced sample was PBMCs. This chain connects TRBV4-1 to TRBJ1-3, with D possibly matching TRBD1 (6 bases). The CDR3, as DNA: TGCGCCAGCAGCCAACTGACAGGCTCTGGAAACACCATATATTTT. Translated: CASSQLTGSGNTIYF.